Presented here are 9 T cell receptor beta chains from one specimen sequenced in a study of cytomegalovirus exposure and HLA in healthy donors. Vbeta (60) and Jbeta (13) primers were used in the PCR. Libraries were prepared by immunoSEQ multiplex PCR; TCRdb keeps only in-frame clonotypes and omits some of them. Among 130,000 or so clones listed, roughly 86% were seen once. The sample taken for sequencing was PBMCs. These receptors were obtained from a man aged 18-30 years in good health and CMV-seropositive.

This rearrangement joins TRBV5-6 to TRBJ2-7, with TRBD2 as a possible D gene (6 bases). The germline V gene encodes CDR1 SGHDT and CDR2 YYEEEE. V lost 1 base to trimming and J lost 0 bases, with 14 bases between them. The CDR3 is made up of 16 amino acids. CDR3 region: CASSLFMRDFSYEQYF. The DNA of the CDR3 is TGTGCCAGCAGCTTGTTTATGCGGGACTTCTCCTACGAGCAGTACTTC. The full variable domain, in which reference TRBV5-6 and TRBJ2-7 provide the parts outside the CDR3, is DAGVTQSPTHLIKTRGQQVTLRCSPKSGHDTVSWYQQALGQGPQFIFQYYEEEERQRGNFPDRFSGHQFPNYSSELNVNALLLGDSALYLCASSLFMRDFSYEQYFGPGTRLTVT.

As concerns this clone: The CDR3 does not close with the conserved phenylalanine or tryptophan, likely indicating a read error. The DNA is omitted, as the CDR3 cannot be located on it reliably, and the CDR3 follows TCRdb's listing. This rearrangement joins TRBV6-1 to TRBJ2-3; TRBD2 is the table's D call and was not checked against the DNA. The CDR3 is 11 amino acids in total, end residues counted. Germline-derived CDR1 and CDR2 are MNHNS and SASEGT. The chain's CDR3 is CASSALRDIYL.

The chain is built from TRBV7-9 and TRBJ1-5; tentative D call: TRBD1 (5 bases). The CDR3 is made up of 16 amino acids. Germline loops: CDR1 SEHNR, CDR2 FQNEAQ (reference sequence). Trimming took 3 bases from V and 1 from J, leaving 13 bases between them. In nucleotides, the CDR3 is TGTGCCAGCAGCTTCGTGAAGGGGCTGAGCAATCAGCCCCAGCATTTT. Its translation: CASSFVKGLSNQPQHF. The whole variable domain, remainder taken from reference TRBV7-9 and TRBJ1-5, is DTGVSQNPRHKITKRGQNVTFRCDPISEHNRLYWYRQTLGQGPEFLTYFQNEAQLEKSRLLSDRFSAERPKGSFSTLEIQRTEQGDSAMYLCASSFVKGLSNQPQHFGDGTRLSIL.

The V and J genes are TRBV27 and TRBJ1-4; TRBD1 matches at 10 bases. This CDR3 spans 20 amino acids. J was trimmed by 1 base and V by 2 bases; bases with no gene match: 13. Per germline, CDR1 MNHEY and CDR2 SMNVEV (reference sequence). The CDR3: CASSLIPPDRGTGTNEKLFF. The CDR3 region has the DNA TGTGCCAGCAGTTTAATACCCCCGGACAGGGGGACGGGAACTAATGAAAAACTGTTTTTT.

This chain joins TRBV29-1 and TRBJ2-3, with 14 bases aligning to TRBD2. With 3 bases clipped from V and 5 bases from J, the junction kept 10 bases outside the gene matches. Germline V gene data show CDR1 as SQVTM and CDR2 as ANQGSEA. This CDR3 region has 17 residues. The CDR3 DNA follows: TGCAGCGTTGAGGCCCGACTAGCGGGAGGGCCTAAAGATACGCAGTATTTT. It codes for CSVEARLAGGPKDTQYF.

The V gene is TRBV19, the J gene TRBJ2-1, with TRBD1 matching 7 bases. This CDR3 comprises 13 residues. CDR1 LNHDA and CDR2 SQIVND come from the germline V gene (reference sequence). V was clipped by 7 bases and J by 7 bases; unmatched bases: 7. CDR3 sequence reads: CASTLTGWNEQFF. The DNA for the CDR3 is TGTGCCAGTACCCTGACAGGGTGGAATGAGCAGTTCTTC.

This clone showed up just a few times. V is TRBV9 and J is TRBJ1-4, with TRBD1 identical over 7 bases. The V gene's germline CDR1 is SGDLS and CDR2 YYNGEE. The CDR3 loop spans 17 amino acids. The ends lost 0 bases at V and 3 bases at J; junction bases unmatched: 8. Written as DNA, the CDR3 is TGTGCCAGCAGCGTAGGACAACAGGGGCGGGCTAATGAAAAACTGTTTTTT. Protein: CASSVGQQGRANEKLFF.

This sequence joins TRBV6-5 and TRBJ2-1, with D uncertain. Germline V lookup: CDR1 MNHEY, CDR2 SVGAGI. CDR3 length: 15 amino acids. V lost 0 bases to trimming and J lost 10 bases, with 16 bases between them. The CDR3, as DNA: TGTGCCAGCAGTTACTCGACGGGTCCGCTTGCAGAGCAGTTCTTC. Its translation: CASSYSTGPLAEQFF.

V is TRBV19 and J is TRBJ2-7; 7 nucleotides line up with TRBD2. This CDR3 comprises 13 residues. CDR1 is LNHDA and CDR2 is SQIVND in the germline V gene (reference sequence). V shed 6 bases, J shed 7 bases, and the junction held 9 bases outside the gene matches. CDR3 region: CASSPEPGGEQYF. The DNA of the CDR3 is TGTGCCAGTAGCCCCGAGCCGGGAGGAGAGCAGTACTTC.